This section outlines one T cell receptor beta chain sequence together with its context. Sequencing was performed with immunoSEQ multiplex PCR; in TCRdb, only in-frame clones are kept and a portion is missing. The sample lists some 44,000 clones, 80% to 90% occurring once. Time point noted: late/post reinfection, 12 to 24 weeks after detection. The sorted cells went straight to TCR sequencing with no prior in vitro expansion. The record originates from a study of memory CD8 T cells in hepatitis C reinfection. Study overall: Between 12 and 24 weeks after reinfection detection, late samples were drawn.

V gave up 4 bases and J gave up 5 bases, with 21 bases separating them. CDR1 is MDHEN, CDR2 SYDVKM, per germline. The CDR3 extends over 17 amino acids. This chain joins TRBV28 and TRBJ1-5, with a possible D match to TRBD1 (5 bases). Specimen: naive CD8+ T cells sorted from blood. The receptor was isolated from a man younger than 35 with hepatitis C virus infection. The CDR3 DNA is TGTGCCAGCAGTTCATATACTGGGGCAGGCAAGGATCAGCCCCAGCATTTT. Translated, it gives CASSSYTGAGKDQPQHF.